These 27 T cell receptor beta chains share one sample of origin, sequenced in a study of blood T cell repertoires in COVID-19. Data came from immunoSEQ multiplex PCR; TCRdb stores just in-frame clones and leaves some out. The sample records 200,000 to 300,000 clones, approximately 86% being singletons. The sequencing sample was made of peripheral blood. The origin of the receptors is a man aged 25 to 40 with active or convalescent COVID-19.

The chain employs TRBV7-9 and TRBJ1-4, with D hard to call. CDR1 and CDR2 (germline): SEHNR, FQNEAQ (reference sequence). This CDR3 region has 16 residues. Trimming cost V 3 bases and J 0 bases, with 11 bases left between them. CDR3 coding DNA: TGTGCCAGCAGCTTCGGGAGAAGATCAACTAATGAAAAACTGTTTTTT. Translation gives CASSFGRRSTNEKLFF.

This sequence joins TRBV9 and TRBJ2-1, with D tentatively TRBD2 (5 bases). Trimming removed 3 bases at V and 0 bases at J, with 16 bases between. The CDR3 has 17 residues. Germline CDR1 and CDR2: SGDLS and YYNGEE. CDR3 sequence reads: CASSASGSGGSYNEQFF. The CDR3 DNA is TGTGCCAGCAGCGCCTCTGGCAGCGGAGGCTCCTACAATGAGCAGTTCTTC. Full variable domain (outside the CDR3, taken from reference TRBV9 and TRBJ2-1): DSGVTQTPKHLITATGQRVTLRCSPRSGDLSVYWYQQSLDQGLQFLIQYYNGEERAKGNILERFSAQQFPDLHSELNLSSLELGDSALYFCASSASGSGGSYNEQFFGPGTRLTVL.

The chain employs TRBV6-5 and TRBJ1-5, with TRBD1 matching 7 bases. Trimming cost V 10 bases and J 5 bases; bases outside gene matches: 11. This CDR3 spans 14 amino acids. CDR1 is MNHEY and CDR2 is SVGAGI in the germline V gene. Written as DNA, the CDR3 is TGTGCCATCAGGGGGGGGTTGAAAGATCAGCCCCAGCATTTT. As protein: CAIRGGLKDQPQHF.

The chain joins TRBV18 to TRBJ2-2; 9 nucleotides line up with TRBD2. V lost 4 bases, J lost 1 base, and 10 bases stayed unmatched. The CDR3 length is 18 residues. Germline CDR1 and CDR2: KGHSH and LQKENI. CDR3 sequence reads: CASSRSAGGRKNTGELFF. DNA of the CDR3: TGTGCCAGCTCACGATCAGCGGGGGGCCGAAAGAACACCGGGGAGCTGTTTTTT.

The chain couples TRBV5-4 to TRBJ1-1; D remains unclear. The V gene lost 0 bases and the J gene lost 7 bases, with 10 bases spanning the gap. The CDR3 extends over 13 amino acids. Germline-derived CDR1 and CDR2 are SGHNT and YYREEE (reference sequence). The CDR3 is CASSLVTGSEAFF. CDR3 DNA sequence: TGTGCCAGCAGCTTGGTGACGGGGAGTGAAGCTTTCTTT.

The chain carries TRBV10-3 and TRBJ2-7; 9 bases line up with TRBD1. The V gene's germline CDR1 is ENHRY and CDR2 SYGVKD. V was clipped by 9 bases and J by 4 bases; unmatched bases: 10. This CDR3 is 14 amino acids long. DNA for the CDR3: TGTGCCATTCGGGGCCCGACAGGGGGGTACGAGCAGTACTTC. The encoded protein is CAIRGPTGGYEQYF.

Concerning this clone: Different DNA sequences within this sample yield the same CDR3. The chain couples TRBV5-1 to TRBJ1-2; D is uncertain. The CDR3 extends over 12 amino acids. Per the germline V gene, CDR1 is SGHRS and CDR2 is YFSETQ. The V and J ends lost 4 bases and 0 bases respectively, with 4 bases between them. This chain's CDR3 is CASSLANYGYTF. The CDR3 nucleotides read TGCGCCAGCAGCCTAGCTAACTATGGCTACACCTTC.

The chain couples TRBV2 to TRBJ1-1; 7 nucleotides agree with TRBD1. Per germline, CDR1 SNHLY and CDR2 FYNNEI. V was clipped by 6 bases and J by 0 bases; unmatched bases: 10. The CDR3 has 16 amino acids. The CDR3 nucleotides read TGTGCCAGCAGCCCTTACAAGACAGGGTTGAACACTGAAGCTTTCTTT. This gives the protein CASSPYKTGLNTEAFF.

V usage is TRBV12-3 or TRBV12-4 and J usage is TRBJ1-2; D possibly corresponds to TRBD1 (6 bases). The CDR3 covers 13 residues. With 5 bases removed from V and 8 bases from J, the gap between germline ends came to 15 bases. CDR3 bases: TGTGCCAGCAGTGCCAGTGAGGGGGTGGGCTACACCTTC. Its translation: CASSASEGVGYTF.

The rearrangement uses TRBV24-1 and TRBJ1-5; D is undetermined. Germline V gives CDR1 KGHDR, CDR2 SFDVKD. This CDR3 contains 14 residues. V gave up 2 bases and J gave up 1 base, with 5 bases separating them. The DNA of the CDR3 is TGTGCCACCAGTGATTGGGAGAGCAATCAGCCCCAGCATTTT. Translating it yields CATSDWESNQPQHF.

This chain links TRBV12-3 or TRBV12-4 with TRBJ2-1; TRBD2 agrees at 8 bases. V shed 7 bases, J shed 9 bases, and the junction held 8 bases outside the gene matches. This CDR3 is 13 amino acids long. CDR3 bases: TGTGCCAGCACCGGGGGGGAGGGTGGTGAGCAGTTCTTC. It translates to CASTGGEGGEQFF.

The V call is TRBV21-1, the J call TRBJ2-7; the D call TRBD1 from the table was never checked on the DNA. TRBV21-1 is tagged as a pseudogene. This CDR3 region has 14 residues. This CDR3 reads CATGTGQHSYEQYF. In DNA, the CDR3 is TGTGCCACCGGGACAGGACAGCACTCCTACGAGCAGTACTTC.

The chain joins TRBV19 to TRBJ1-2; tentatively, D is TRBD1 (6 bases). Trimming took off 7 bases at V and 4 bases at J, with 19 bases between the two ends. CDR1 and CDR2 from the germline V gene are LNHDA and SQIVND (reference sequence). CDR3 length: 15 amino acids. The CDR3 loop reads CASTRGGGRFYGYTF. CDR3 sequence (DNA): TGTGCCAGTACTAGGGGCGGGGGGCGCTTCTATGGCTACACCTTC. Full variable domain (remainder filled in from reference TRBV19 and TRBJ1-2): DGGITQSPKYLFRKEGQNVTLSCEQNLNHDAMYWYRQDPGQGLRLIYYSQIVNDFQKGDIAEGYSVSREKKESFPLTVTSAQKNPTAFYLCASTRGGGRFYGYTFGSGTRLTVV.

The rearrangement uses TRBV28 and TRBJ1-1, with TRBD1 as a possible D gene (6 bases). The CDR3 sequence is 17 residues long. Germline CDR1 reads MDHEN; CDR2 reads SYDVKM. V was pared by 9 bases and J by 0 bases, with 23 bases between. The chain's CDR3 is CASTRDRDTRLNTEAFF. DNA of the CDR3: TGTGCCAGTACCCGTGACCGGGACACCCGGTTGAACACTGAAGCTTTCTTT.

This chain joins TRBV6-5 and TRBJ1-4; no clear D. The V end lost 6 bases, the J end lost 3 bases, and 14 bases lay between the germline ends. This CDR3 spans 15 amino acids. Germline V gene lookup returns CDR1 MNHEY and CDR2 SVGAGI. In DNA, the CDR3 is TGTGCCAGCAGCCCCTTCCCAGTGGCTAATGAAAAACTGTTTTTT. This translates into CASSPFPVANEKLFF.

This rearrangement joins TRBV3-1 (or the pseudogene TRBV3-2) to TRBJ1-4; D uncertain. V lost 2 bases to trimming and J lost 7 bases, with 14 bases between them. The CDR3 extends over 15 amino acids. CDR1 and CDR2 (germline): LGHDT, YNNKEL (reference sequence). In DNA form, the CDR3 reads TGTGCCAGCAGCCAACACTCACTCGGAGGTGAAAAACTGTTTTTT. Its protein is CASSQHSLGGEKLFF.

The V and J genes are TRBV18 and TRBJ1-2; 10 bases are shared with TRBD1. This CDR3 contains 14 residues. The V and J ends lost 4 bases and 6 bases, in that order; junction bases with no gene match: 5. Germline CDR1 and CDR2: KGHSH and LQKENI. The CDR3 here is CASSHPGTGDGYTF. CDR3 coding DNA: TGTGCCAGCTCACACCCCGGGACAGGGGATGGCTACACCTTC.

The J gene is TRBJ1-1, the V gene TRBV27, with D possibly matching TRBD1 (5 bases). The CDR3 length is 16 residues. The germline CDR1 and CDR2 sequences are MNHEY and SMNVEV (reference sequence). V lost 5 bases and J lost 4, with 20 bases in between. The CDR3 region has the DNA TGTGCCAGCAGTCCCGTCTACGGGGTGGGGGGCACTGAAGCTTTCTTT. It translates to CASSPVYGVGGTEAFF.

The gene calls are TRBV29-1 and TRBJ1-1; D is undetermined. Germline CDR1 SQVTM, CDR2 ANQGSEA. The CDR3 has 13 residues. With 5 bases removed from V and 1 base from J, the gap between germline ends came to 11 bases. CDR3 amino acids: CSVWPLSNTEAFF. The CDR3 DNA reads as TGCAGCGTTTGGCCCCTTTCGAACACTGAAGCTTTCTTT.

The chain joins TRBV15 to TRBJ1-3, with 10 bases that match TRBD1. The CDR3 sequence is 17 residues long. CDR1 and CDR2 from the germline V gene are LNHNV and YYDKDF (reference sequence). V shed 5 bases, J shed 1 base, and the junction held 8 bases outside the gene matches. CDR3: CATSAGTGVLSGNTIYF. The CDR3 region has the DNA TGTGCCACCAGCGCCGGGACAGGGGTACTGTCTGGAAACACCATATATTTT.

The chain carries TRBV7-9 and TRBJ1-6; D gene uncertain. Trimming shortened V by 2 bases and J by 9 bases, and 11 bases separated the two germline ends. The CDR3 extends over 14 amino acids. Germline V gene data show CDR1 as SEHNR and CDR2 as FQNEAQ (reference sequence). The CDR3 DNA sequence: TGTGCCAGCAGCTTAAACCACGAGGGTTCACCCCTCCACTTT. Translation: CASSLNHEGSPLHF. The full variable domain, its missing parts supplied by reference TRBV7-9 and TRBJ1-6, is DTGVSQNPRHKITKRGQNVTFRCDPISEHNRLYWYRQTLGQGPEFLTYFQNEAQLEKSRLLSDRFSAERPKGSFSTLEIQRTEQGDSAMYLCASSLNHEGSPLHFGNGTRLTVT.

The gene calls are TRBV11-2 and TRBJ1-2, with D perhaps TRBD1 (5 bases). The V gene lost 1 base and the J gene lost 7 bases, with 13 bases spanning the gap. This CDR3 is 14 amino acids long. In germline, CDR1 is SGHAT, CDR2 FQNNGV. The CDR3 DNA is TGTGCCAGCAGCTTAGTCCAAACCACAGGTGGCTACACCTTC. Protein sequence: CASSLVQTTGGYTF.

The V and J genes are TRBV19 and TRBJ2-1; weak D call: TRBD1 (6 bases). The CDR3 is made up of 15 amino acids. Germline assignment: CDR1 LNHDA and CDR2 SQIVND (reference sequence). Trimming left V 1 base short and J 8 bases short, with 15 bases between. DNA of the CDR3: TGTGCCAGTAGTATAGGGGGGCCGCCTGGGGATGAGCAGTTCTTC. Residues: CASSIGGPPGDEQFF.

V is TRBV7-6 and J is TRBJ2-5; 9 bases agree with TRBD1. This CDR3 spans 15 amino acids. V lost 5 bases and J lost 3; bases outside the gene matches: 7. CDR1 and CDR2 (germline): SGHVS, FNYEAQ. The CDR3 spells CASSETGGVEETQYF. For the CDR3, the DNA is TGTGCCAGCAGCGAGACAGGGGGTGTCGAAGAGACCCAGTACTTC.

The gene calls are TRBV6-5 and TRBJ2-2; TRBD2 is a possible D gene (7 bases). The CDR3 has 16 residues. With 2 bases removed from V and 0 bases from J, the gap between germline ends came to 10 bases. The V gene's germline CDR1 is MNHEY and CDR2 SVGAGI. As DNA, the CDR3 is TGTGCCAGCAGTTACGAGGGGGGGCCGAACACCGGGGAGCTGTTTTTT. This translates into CASSYEGGPNTGELFF.

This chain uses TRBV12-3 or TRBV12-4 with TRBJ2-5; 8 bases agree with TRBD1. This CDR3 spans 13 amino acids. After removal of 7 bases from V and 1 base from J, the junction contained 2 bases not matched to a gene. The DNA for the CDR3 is TGTGCCAGCAAGCAGGGGGCCCAAGAGACCCAGTACTTC. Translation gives CASKQGAQETQYF.

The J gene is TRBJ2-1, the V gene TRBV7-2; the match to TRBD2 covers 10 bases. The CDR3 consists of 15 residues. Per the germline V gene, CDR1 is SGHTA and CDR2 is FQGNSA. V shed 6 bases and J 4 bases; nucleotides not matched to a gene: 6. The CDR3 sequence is CASRRTSGSYNEQFF. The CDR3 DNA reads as TGTGCCAGCAGGCGGACTAGCGGTAGTTACAATGAGCAGTTCTTC.